This T cell receptor beta chain was identified during a study of regulatory T cells in long-lasting Graves disease (dated by TCRdb to about 2021). About the full investigation: Patients with newly diagnosed Graves' disease had been on antithyroid drugs for under 3 months. Peripheral blood TCR sequencing and RNA sequencing compared persistent Graves' disease patients with newly diagnosed Graves' disease patients. The study was registered as a clinical trial and conducted in China. A total of around 35 samples underwent TCR sequencing: around 13 from persistent and approximately 20 from newly diagnosed Graves' disease patients. Study-wide conclusions, independent of this receptor: Compared with newly diagnosed patients, persistent Graves' disease patients had lower TCR Shannon entropy and fewer highly expanded clones, which suggests clonal expansion. Sequencing and analysis were restricted to the TCR beta chain. The authors noted that the small sample size was a limitation that may lower accuracy. TRBV28, TRBJ1-2 and TRBJ2-5 were preferentially used in persistent disease, while TRBV20-1 and TRBJ2-1 were favored in newly diagnosed disease. The study examined only peripheral blood because the primary lesion, thyroid tissue, could not be accessed. A larger number of public clonotypes was shared among persistent patients (approximately 2,600) than among newly diagnosed patients (around 870).

The sample's time point label, in plain terms: newly diagnosed GD, antithyroid drugs for less than 3 months. RNA was extracted from PBMCs in TRIzol for both TCR sequencing and RNA sequencing. The diagnosis of Graves' disease followed American Thyroid Association guidelines. Recruitment of patients was carried out at an endocrinology department in Xi'an, China. From each patient, 8 to 10 milliliters of peripheral blood was collected into an EDTA anticoagulant tube. PBMCs were isolated by Ficoll Paque Plus density gradient separation without further T cell sorting. An Agilent 2100 Bioanalyzer and agarose gel were used to assess RNA quality, and a NanoDrop 2000 was used to measure RNA concentration. This clonotype appeared many times. This receptor's antigen is unknown. No clone much larger than this one lies a single base away; base qualities are absent. The library was produced with multiplex PCR. The listed sequencing device is Illumina HiSeq 4000. To build TCR beta libraries, CDR3 regions were amplified by Arm-PCR using iRepertoire HTBI primers. Before sequencing, the PCR products underwent gel purification. In the paper's pipeline: Gene usage analysis of CDR3 amino acid clonotypes relied on the approximately 68 TRBV and more than twelve TRBJ segments identified across samples. COPE and FqMerger were used to merge the filtered high-quality paired reads into contigs. BLAST was used to align contigs to IMGT TRBV, TRBD and TRBJ reference genes, with CDR3 defined following IMGT. Clonotypes above 0.1% frequency were classified as highly expanded clones. Shannon entropy served as the measure of repertoire diversity, while the Gini coefficient captured V-J evenness. A clonotype found in more than one individual was treated as public. Using fastp trimming at Q25 and MiXCR clonotype assembly, TCRdb reanalyzed the public sequencing data and kept in-frame beta chains. Duplicate CDR3 protein sequences are folded into a single record with the most common DNA and genes. TCRdb assigned the V and J calls; the authors' analysis was not used. This sample comprises approximately 470,000 distinct CDR3 sequences, 16% of them detected only once. The ten largest clones take up roughly an eighth of the sample.

Germline trimming: 7 bases from V, 3 bases from J; junction bases outside gene matches: 4. The CDR3 starts with the cysteine, ends with the phenylalanine, and has 14 residues. The kept DNA is CDR3 alone, 42 bases in frame from the first base. CDR1 and CDR2 (MNHNS, SASEGT) derive from the germline V gene. The same sample was also studied in work on T cells in Graves' hyperthyroidism and ophthalmopathy. The second study also describes: A patient counted as having stable Graves' hyperthyroidism if no progression to ophthalmopathy occurred over 18 months of follow-up. Hyperthyroidism patients were newly diagnosed, had a disease duration of under 2 months, and were aged 18 to 65 years. Patients with uncontrolled infections, other autoimmune diseases, pregnancy or lactation were excluded. Diagnoses were established on the basis of clinical symptoms, serum thyroxine and TRAb, thyroid ultrasound, and orbital computed tomography. The first round of RT-PCR for the TCR CDR3 was performed with the HTBI primer set and the Qiagen OneStep RT-PCR kit. Blood samples also contained most of the expanded thyroid clonotypes (frequency above 0.001), which suggests that blood repertoires may reflect thyroid immune responses. A 13 V-J signature model separated ophthalmopathy from stable hyperthyroidism, with about 88% sensitivity and 81.08% specificity in cross-validation and 80%/75% in testing. In validation, the model predicted progression to ophthalmopathy a median of around six months before onset, with around 70% sensitivity and roughly 77% specificity. To identify TCR V-J signatures that set the groups apart, the researchers used a discovery cohort of approximately 98 patients, made up of 40 to 45 with Graves' ophthalmopathy and some 60 with stable Graves' hyperthyroidism. Prospective prediction of ophthalmopathy was tested in an independent validation cohort of approximately 18 hyperthyroidism patients and 17 patients who later progressed to ophthalmopathy. The 85 to 100 discovery patients were randomly split 7:3 into training and test sets. In addition, the study compared T-cell repertoires in thyroid tissue and in blood from roughly 6 Graves' hyperthyroidism patients. Following sampling, methimazole starting at 30 mg daily was given to hyperthyroidism patients, and high-dose intravenous methylprednisolone was given to ophthalmopathy patients. Libraries were constructed in a second round of multiplex PCR, after which size selection and purification were carried out. Libraries were sequenced paired-end with 100 bp reads on an Illumina HiSeq2000. SOAPnuke was used to process the raw data, removing reads that contained adapters or uncalled bases, had a mean Phred below 15, or lacked an exact match to the constant primer or identifier. High-quality paired reads were merged using COPE v1.2.5, and each unique nucleotide sequence was defined as a clonotype. MiTCR v1.1 was used to align the clonotypes against IMGT TRBV, TRBD and TRBJ reference segments. Only V-J combinations with frequency above 0.0001, covering 99% to 99.2% of repertoires, were analysed. The TCS score was defined as the ratio of F50 (clonal expansion) to E x V (chaos), calculated using BLOSUM62-based TCRdist between CDR3 peptides within each V-J. Welch's t-statistics and random forest reduced around 550 V-J features to roughly 13, which were used in a naive Bayes classifier (R e1071). Sample size was not statistically predetermined, and blinding of investigators to group allocation was not performed. The paper reports TCR Vbeta CDR3 sequencing of roughly 140 peripheral blood samples: under 45 ophthalmopathy, some 80 hyperthyroidism and approximately 17 progressor patients.

This material consisted of peripheral blood mononuclear cells (PBMCs), taken at new diagnosis, from a patient treated with antithyroid drugs. The sequence came from a man between 35 and 55 years old with Graves disease. Donor details come from another sample of the same person, matched by shared clones. The V and J genes are TRBV6-1 and TRBJ1-3; 9 of the junction bases match TRBD1. The CDR3 sequence is CASTPGQGGNTIYF. The DNA is TGTGCCAGCACTCCGGGACAGGGTGGAAACACCATATATTTT.